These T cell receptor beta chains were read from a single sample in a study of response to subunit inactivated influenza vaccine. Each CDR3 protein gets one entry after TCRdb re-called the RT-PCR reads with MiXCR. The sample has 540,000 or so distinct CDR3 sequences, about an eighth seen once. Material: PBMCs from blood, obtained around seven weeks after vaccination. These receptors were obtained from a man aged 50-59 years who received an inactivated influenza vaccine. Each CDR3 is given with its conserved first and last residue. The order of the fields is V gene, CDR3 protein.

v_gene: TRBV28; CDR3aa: CASSWGGQAAHWDF
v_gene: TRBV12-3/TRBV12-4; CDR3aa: CASLTVAGELFF
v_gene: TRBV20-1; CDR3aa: CSARALVTSTDTQYF
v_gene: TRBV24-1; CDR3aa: CATSEGTDTLNEQFF
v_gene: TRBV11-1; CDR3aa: CASSQSLGSSYNEQFF
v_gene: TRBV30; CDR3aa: CAWSPLGAGGVLGANVLTF
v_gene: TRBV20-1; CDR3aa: CSARDSRRVSTNEKLFF
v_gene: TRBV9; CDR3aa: CASSGGLAGGAQYF
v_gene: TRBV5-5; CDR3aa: CASSLQGSSTYEQYF
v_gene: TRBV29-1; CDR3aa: CSVERDRGSSEQYF
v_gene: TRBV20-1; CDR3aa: CSARKGLTSNQPQHF
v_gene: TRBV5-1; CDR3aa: CASSQKTGDIQYF
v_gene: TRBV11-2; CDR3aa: CASNPLVGETQYF
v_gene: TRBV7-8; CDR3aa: CASIREGTEAFF
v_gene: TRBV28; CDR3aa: CASSFGTSEDNEQFF
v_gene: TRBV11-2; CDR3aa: CASSFRQRAGGPASTDTQYF